This T cell receptor (beta chain) was profiled in a study of CD8 T cells in ankylosing spondylitis. Study-level points and caveats: Within matched ankylosing spondylitis synovial fluid, disease-linked clones were reportedly significantly enriched. Fewer than ten highly homologous variants made up a TCR beta motif that seemed to typify ankylosing spondylitis blood.

Germline V lookup: CDR1 SGHAT, CDR2 FQNNGV. The CDR3 runs 15 residues. V was pared by 9 bases and J by 3 bases, with 10 bases of the junction left unmatched. Libraries for TCR beta were made by quantitative 5'-RACE with molecular barcodes. TCRdb called the 5' RACE reads again in MiXCR, with one record for every CDR3 protein. The sample holds around 130,000 distinct CDR3 sequences, around 9% seen once. This clonotype came up a few times. Its target is unknown. The chain joins TRBV11-2 to TRBJ2-7; 11 bases map to TRBD2. This receptor was obtained from a male donor with ankylosing spondylitis or in good health (not recorded which). Sequences were obtained from blood, either unsorted or a sorted T cell fraction (not recorded which). The chain's CDR3 is CASSRGLAVGYEQYF. In DNA form, the CDR3 reads TGTGCCAGTTCCAGGGGACTAGCGGTGGGCTACGAGCAGTACTTC.